This T cell receptor beta chain was recovered during a study of OX40 agonist ivuxolimab in advanced cancers. Findings of the study overall: Clonal expansion was among the lowest in partial responders at 0.1-3.0 mg/kg, especially CD8+.

Note on this clone: Its antigen is not known.

This CDR3 region has 12 residues. CDR1 SGHNT and CDR2 YENEEA come from the germline V gene. The V and J ends lost 0 bases and 5 bases respectively, with 4 bases between them. Profiled with immunoSEQ multiplex PCR; TCRdb holds only in-frame clones, not every one. Among around 35,000 clones listed, almost 80% were seen once. Sequencing used CD4+ or CD8+ T cells sorted from blood, obtained in a trial of the OX40 agonist ivuxolimab. The receptor was isolated from an adult with an advanced solid tumor such as melanoma, head and neck, liver or kidney cancer. The chain uses TRBV11-3 and TRBJ2-5; D not resolved. This chain's CDR3 is CASSLEGETQYF. The CDR3 coding sequence is TGTGCCAGCAGCTTAGAGGGGGAGACCCAGTACTTC.